In this sample, the clone carrying this TCR beta chain turned up many times. Assay: immunoSEQ multiplex PCR; the TCRdb copy retains only in-frame clones and omits some. Among tens of thousands of clones listed, 82% were seen once. The data originate from a study of blood T cell repertoires in COVID-19. Study in general: In each case, the material was cDNA or gDNA derived from T cells, B-cell-depleted T cells, or PBMCs.

CDR1 and CDR2 (germline): SGDLS, YYNGEE. The germline V and J ends were trimmed by 1 base and 10 bases, with 20 bases remaining between them. The CDR3 runs 15 residues. The receptor was derived from a man aged 50-59 years with active or convalescent COVID-19. Material: peripheral blood. This sequence joins TRBV9 and TRBJ2-5; D might be TRBD1 (5 bases). CDR3 nucleotides: TGTGCCAGCAGCGTAATTGACAGCGCTTCAGGGAACCAGTACTTC. Its protein product is CASSVIDSASGNQYF.